This T cell receptor beta chain comes out of a study of response to subunit inactivated influenza vaccine. This clonotype was seen a handful of times. The antigen is not known. TCRdb redid the calling of the RT-PCR reads with MiXCR, one entry per CDR3 protein. The sample contains around 530,000 distinct CDR3 sequences, approximately 15% of which appear only once. CDR3 length: 15 amino acids. After removal of 5 bases from V and 2 bases from J, the junction contained 6 bases not matched to a gene. The germline CDR1 and CDR2 sequences are LNHNV and YYDKDF (reference sequence). Study-level results: Authors suggested each seasonal influenza vaccination recruits few new T cells.

The sample here was CD4+ T cells sorted from PBMCs, taken roughly 24 months after vaccination. The rearrangement links TRBV15 to TRBJ2-5; TRBD2 agrees at 9 bases. This TCR came from a man aged 45-69 years who received an inactivated influenza vaccine. The CDR3 loop is CATSASGGIQETQYF. The CDR3 bases are TGTGCCACCAGCGCAAGCGGGGGGATACAAGAGACCCAGTACTTC.